This entry concerns a single T cell receptor (beta chain). The data stem from a study of blood T cell repertoires in COVID-19. Study at large: Samples of COVID-19 (acute and convalescent) were obtained from the United States, Italy and Spain.

Seattle's cohort entered during active infection and was followed longitudinally. Authors' processing steps: Amplified reference gene primers provided the basis for estimating nucleated cell counts. The protocol was immunoSEQ multiplex PCR, while the TCRdb copy is restricted to in-frame clones and leaves out a portion. That table supplies the V and J calls and clone size; D and trimming were determined from the DNA. The table includes over 200,000 clones, 75% to 85% detected once. CDR3 size: 15 residues. The V gene end was trimmed by 5 bases and the J gene end by 1 base; junction bases not matched to a gene: 2. Germline V gene lookup returns CDR1 MNHEY and CDR2 SVGEGT.

The sequence came from a woman aged 25 to 39 with COVID-19, enrolled during active disease. This chain joins TRBV6-2 or TRBV6-3 and TRBJ1-4; the match to TRBD1 covers 9 bases. Sequences were obtained from peripheral blood. This CDR3 reads CASSPGQGTNEKLFF. CDR3 bases: TGTGCCAGCAGTCCGGGACAGGGAACTAATGAAAAACTGTTTTTT.